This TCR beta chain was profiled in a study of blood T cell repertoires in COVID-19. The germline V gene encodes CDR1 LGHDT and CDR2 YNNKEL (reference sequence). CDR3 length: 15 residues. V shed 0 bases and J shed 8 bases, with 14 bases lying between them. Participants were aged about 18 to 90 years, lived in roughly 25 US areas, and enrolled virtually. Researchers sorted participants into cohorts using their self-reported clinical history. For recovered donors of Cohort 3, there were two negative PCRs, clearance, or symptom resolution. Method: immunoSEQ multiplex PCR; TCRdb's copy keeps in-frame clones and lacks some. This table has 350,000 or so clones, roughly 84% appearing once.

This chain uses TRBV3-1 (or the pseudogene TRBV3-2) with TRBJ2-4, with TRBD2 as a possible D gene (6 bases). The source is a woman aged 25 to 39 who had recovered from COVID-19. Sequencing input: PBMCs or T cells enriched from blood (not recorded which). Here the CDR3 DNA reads TGTGCCAGCAGCCAAGATCGTGGAGGGGCGGACATTCAGTACTTC. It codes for CASSQDRGGADIQYF.